This entry lists 22 T cell receptor beta chains sequenced from one sample in a study of CD8 T cells in Susac syndrome. cDNA came from around 0.5 to 1 ug RNA primed by random hexamers. MiXCR was run by TCRdb on the immunoSEQ multiplex PCR reads, yielding one entry per CDR3 protein. Here the sample spans 400,000 to 550,000 distinct CDR3 sequences, approximately 85% being singletons. Sequencing input: CD8+ T cells from PBMCs. All receptors come from a human donor with multiple sclerosis.

This clonotype was seen just once. The rearrangement uses TRBV20-1 and TRBJ2-1; 7 bases are a match to TRBD2. This CDR3 region has 18 residues. With 4 bases clipped from V and 5 bases from J, the junction kept 20 bases outside the gene matches. CDR1 is DFQATT, CDR2 SNEGSKA, per germline (reference sequence). CDR3 bases: TGCAGTGCTATAGAGTTGGCTAGCGGCGTTAAGTCGAACAATGAGCAGTTCTTC. It encodes CSAIELASGVKSNNEQFF.

The rearrangement uses TRBV5-4 and TRBJ2-1; 7 bases fit TRBD1. CDR3 length: 13 amino acids. Trimming cost V 9 bases and J 2 bases; bases outside gene matches: 5. CDR1 SGHNT and CDR2 YYREEE come from the germline V gene (reference sequence). In DNA form, the CDR3 reads TGTGCCACAACAGACAGGGCCTACAATGAGCAGTTCTTC. This translates into CATTDRAYNEQFF.

The chain is built from TRBV28 and TRBJ2-1; 7 nucleotides line up with TRBD2. Trimming at V came to 10 bases and at J to 10 bases, leaving 10 bases not matched to a gene. CDR1 and CDR2 from the germline V gene are MDHEN and SYDVKM. The CDR3 has 12 residues. The CDR3 nucleotides read TGTGCCACCGGGAGGAGGGCGGTGGAGCAGTTCTTC. This gives the protein CATGRRAVEQFF. Looking up the rest from reference TRBV28 and TRBJ2-1 gives the full variable domain: DVKVTQSSRYLVKRTGEKVFLECVQDMDHENMFWYRQDPGLGLRLIYFSYDVKMKEKGDIPEGYSVSREKKERFSLILESASTNQTSMYLCATGRRAVEQFFGPGTRLTVL.

As for this clonotype: Compared with germline, one end of the junction differs, possibly owing to a read error. This rearrangement joins TRBV20-1 to TRBJ2-1, with 7 nucleotides matching TRBD1. CDR1 is DFQATT, CDR2 SNEGSKA, per germline (reference sequence). This CDR3 contains 15 residues. CDR3 in amino acids: CSARDDRVGYNEQFF. CDR3 sequence (DNA): TGCAGTGCTAGAGATGACAGGGTCGGTTACAACGAGCAGTTCTTC.

This rearrangement joins TRBV5-1 to TRBJ2-7; a possible D gene is TRBD2 (6 bases). Germline loops: CDR1 SGHRS, CDR2 YFSETQ. The CDR3 extends over 13 amino acids. Trimming cost V 4 bases and J 6 bases, with 14 bases left between them. This CDR3 reads CASSLPGGLEQYF. As DNA, the CDR3 is TGCGCCAGCAGCCTGCCTGGAGGGCTCGAGCAGTACTTC.

V and J are TRBV28 and TRBJ2-6; 11 positions match TRBD1. There are 16 residues in the CDR3. With V trimmed by 5 bases and J by 3 bases, 3 bases remained unmatched. CDR1 MDHEN and CDR2 SYDVKM come from the germline V gene. DNA of the CDR3: TGTGCCAGCAGTCCGGACAGGGGGCTTGGGGCCAACGTCCTGACTTTC. This translates into CASSPDRGLGANVLTF. The whole variable domain, filled in from reference TRBV28 and TRBJ2-6, reads DVKVTQSSRYLVKRTGEKVFLECVQDMDHENMFWYRQDPGLGLRLIYFSYDVKMKEKGDIPEGYSVSREKKERFSLILESASTNQTSMYLCASSPDRGLGANVLTFGAGSRLTVL.

Only a few counts were recorded for this clonotype. The rearrangement links TRBV12-3 or TRBV12-4 to TRBJ1-1; 8 nucleotides line up with TRBD1. The CDR3 spans 12 residues. The J segment lost 7 bases and the V segment lost 5 bases, leaving 3 bases of the junction unmatched. CDR3 nucleotide sequence: TGTGCCAGCAGTCCGGACAGGGATGAAGCTTTCTTT. This codes for CASSPDRDEAFF.

The V and J genes are TRBV19 and TRBJ2-7; D ambiguous. The V end was cut by 3 bases, the J end by 3 bases, with 9 bases between. The CDR3 is 13 residues long. Germline CDR1 and CDR2: LNHDA and SQIVND (reference sequence). The CDR3 loop reads CASSIDLYYEQYF. The CDR3 nucleotides read TGTGCCAGTAGTATTGATCTCTACTACGAGCAGTACTTC. The full variable domain, completed using reference TRBV19 and TRBJ2-7, is DGGITQSPKYLFRKEGQNVTLSCEQNLNHDAMYWYRQDPGQGLRLIYYSQIVNDFQKGDIAEGYSVSREKKESFPLTVTSAQKNPTAFYLCASSIDLYYEQYFGPGTRLTVT.

The chain is built from TRBV27 and TRBJ1-3; no clear D gene. Trimming left V 5 bases short and J 0 bases short, with 8 bases between. Germline-derived CDR1 and CDR2 are MNHEY and SMNVEV (reference sequence). The CDR3 consists of 14 residues. The CDR3: CASSPRSSGNTIYF. The DNA for the CDR3 is TGTGCCAGCAGTCCAAGGAGCTCTGGAAACACCATATATTTT.

The chain has TRBV6-5 and TRBJ2-2; no firm D call. The CDR3 totals 13 residues. Germline-derived CDR1 and CDR2 are MNHEY and SVGAGI. The V end lost 4 bases, the J end lost 3 bases, and 6 bases lay between the germline ends. DNA for the CDR3: TGTGCCAGCAGTTCCGGATACACCGGGGAGCTGTTTTTT. It translates to CASSSGYTGELFF.

The J gene is TRBJ1-2, the V gene TRBV27; D is unresolved. The CDR3 consists of 11 residues. In germline, CDR1 is MNHEY, CDR2 SMNVEV (reference sequence). The V gene lost 2 bases and the J gene lost 4 bases, with 2 bases spanning the gap. CDR3 DNA: TGTGCCAGCAGTTTAGCCTATGGCTACACCTTC. Protein sequence: CASSLAYGYTF.

V and J are TRBV7-9 and TRBJ2-2; no definite D call. CDR1 is SEHNR, CDR2 FQNEAQ, per germline (reference sequence). This CDR3 has 13 amino acids. Trimming pared 3 bases from V and 4 bases from J, leaving 6 bases between. CDR3 in amino acids: CASSFSPTGELFF. CDR3 DNA sequence: TGTGCCAGCAGCTTTAGTCCCACCGGGGAGCTGTTTTTT.

The chain is built from TRBV20-1 and TRBJ2-1; TRBD1 might be the D (6 bases). V was shortened by 4 bases and J by 3 bases, with 16 bases between the two germline ends. This CDR3 has 15 residues. Germline values: CDR1 DFQATT, CDR2 SNEGSKA (reference sequence). Here the CDR3 reads CSATRDTPYYNEQFF. The DNA for the CDR3 is TGCAGTGCTACTCGGGACACACCATACTACAATGAGCAGTTCTTC.

CDR3 region: CASRTLGNEQFF. CDR3 bases: TGTGCCAGCAGAACTCTGGGTAATGAGCAGTTCTTC. V usage is TRBV6-5 and J usage is TRBJ2-1; D ambiguous. Trimming removed 6 bases at V and 7 bases at J, with 10 bases between. Germline loops: CDR1 MNHEY, CDR2 SVGAGI. CDR3 size: 12 residues.

The chain carries TRBV11-2 and TRBJ2-1, with 8 bases aligning to TRBD1. The V and J ends lost 1 base and 8 bases, in that order; junction bases with no gene match: 7. Germline values: CDR1 SGHAT, CDR2 FQNNGV. The CDR3 loop spans 15 amino acids. CDR3 sequence reads: CASSLGSQGAHEQFF. The CDR3 region has the DNA TGTGCCAGCAGCTTAGGGTCCCAGGGGGCTCATGAGCAGTTCTTC. The complete variable domain, with remaining parts taken from reference TRBV11-2 and TRBJ2-1, reads EAGVAQSPRYKIIEKRQSVAFWCNPISGHATLYWYQQILGQGPKLLIQFQNNGVVDDSQLPKDRFSAERLKGVDSTLKIQPAKLEDSAVYLCASSLGSQGAHEQFFGPGTRLTVL.

The sample holds a few counts of this clonotype. V is TRBV6-1 and J is TRBJ2-7; possibly TRBD1 for D (6 bases). The V gene's germline CDR1 is MNHNS and CDR2 SASEGT. Deletions cut 5 bases from V and 2 bases from J, with 10 bases between. The CDR3 covers 13 residues. CDR3 amino acids: CASSPRTAYEQYF. CDR3 sequence (DNA): TGTGCCAGCAGTCCTCGGACAGCCTACGAGCAGTACTTC.

This chain uses TRBV5-3 with TRBJ1-6; weak D call: TRBD1 (6 bases). TRBV5-3 is an ORF; its function is uncertain. V was clipped by 4 bases and J by 6 bases, with 11 bases between them. This CDR3 region has 14 residues. CDR3 sequence: CARSLRTANSPLHF. The CDR3 DNA sequence: TGTGCCAGAAGCCTCCGGACAGCTAATTCACCCCTCCACTTT.

This chain joins TRBV4-1 and TRBJ1-1; D ambiguous. Germline lookup yields CDR1 MGHRA and CDR2 YSYEKL. CDR3 size: 13 residues. The V and J ends lost 2 bases and 2 bases respectively, with 6 bases between them. DNA of the CDR3: TGCGCCAGCAGCCAATGGGCTAACACTGAAGCTTTCTTT. Translation gives CASSQWANTEAFF.

The chain recombines TRBV7-9 with TRBJ1-1; tentatively, D is TRBD1 (5 bases). V gave up 5 bases and J gave up 4 bases, with 20 bases separating them. CDR1 is SEHNR, CDR2 FQNEAQ, per germline (reference sequence). This CDR3 is built from 16 residues. CDR3 protein: CASSPRGVGVSTEAFF. The CDR3 nucleotides read TGTGCCAGCAGCCCGCGGGGGGTCGGGGTAAGCACTGAAGCTTTCTTT.

This sequence joins TRBV5-1 and TRBJ2-2; maybe TRBD2 (6 bases). Germline assignment: CDR1 SGHRS and CDR2 YFSETQ. CDR3 length: 16 amino acids. V was cut by 3 bases and J by 5 bases, with 17 bases left in between. DNA for the CDR3: TGCGCCAGCAGCTCGGACCCGACTAGTTTAACCGGGGAGCTGTTTTTT. Protein product: CASSSDPTSLTGELFF.

Here the CDR3 reads CASSQDRGLSNEKLFF. CDR3 DNA: TGCGCCAGCAGCCAAGACAGGGGGCTTTCTAATGAAAAACTGTTTTTT. The chain carries TRBV4-1 and TRBJ1-4; 8 bases are shared with TRBD1. The CDR3 contains 16 residues. CDR1 and CDR2 from the germline V gene are MGHRA and YSYEKL. V lost 0 bases, J lost 3 bases, and 3 bases stayed unmatched.

The V gene is TRBV27, the J gene TRBJ2-7; 7 bases match TRBD1. The CDR3 loop spans 14 amino acids. With V trimmed by 3 bases and J by 4 bases, 6 bases remained unmatched. Per germline, CDR1 MNHEY and CDR2 SMNVEV (reference sequence). The CDR3 sequence: CASSLGQSGYEQYF. The CDR3 DNA follows: TGTGCCAGCAGTTTGGGACAGTCTGGGTACGAGCAGTACTTC.